These 5 T cell receptor beta chains originate from one sample sequenced in a study of cytomegalovirus exposure and HLA in healthy donors. Vbeta (60) and Jbeta (13) primers were used in the PCR. The method was immunoSEQ multiplex PCR; TCRdb's version includes in-frame clones alone and lacks a portion of them. The table has around 120,000 clones, 82% seen once; the top ten hold about 11%. The source material was PBMCs. All receptors derive from a male donor in good health and CMV-seropositive.

This sequence joins TRBV11-3 and TRBJ1-3, with 7 bases identical to TRBD1. This CDR3 is 15 amino acids long. The V gene's germline CDR1 is SGHNT and CDR2 YENEEA. The V and J ends lost 5 bases and 0 bases, in that order; junction bases with no gene match: 4. CDR3 in DNA: TGTGCCAGCAGCCGGGACAGTAGCTCTGGAAACACCATATATTTT. Protein: CASSRDSSSGNTIYF.

The V and J genes are TRBV28 and TRBJ1-1; 9 positions match TRBD1. There are 15 residues in the CDR3. Germline CDR1 and CDR2: MDHEN and SYDVKM. Trimming cost V 3 bases and J 3 bases; bases outside gene matches: 5. Here the CDR3 reads CASSFARDRDTEAFF. The DNA of the CDR3 is TGTGCCAGCAGTTTCGCCCGGGACAGGGACACTGAAGCTTTCTTT. Full variable domain (rest looked up from reference TRBV28 and TRBJ1-1): DVKVTQSSRYLVKRTGEKVFLECVQDMDHENMFWYRQDPGLGLRLIYFSYDVKMKEKGDIPEGYSVSREKKERFSLILESASTNQTSMYLCASSFARDRDTEAFFGQGTRLTVV.

A remark on this clone: Compared with germline, one end of the junction differs, possibly owing to a read error. The chain is built from TRBV27 and TRBJ2-3, with D maybe TRBD2 (6 bases). Germline CDR1 is MNHEY and CDR2 is SMNVEV (reference sequence). This CDR3 spans 16 amino acids. CDR3 DNA: TGTGCCAGCAGTTTAGAAGGAGGGCCTAGCATAGATACGCAGTATTTT. Translating gives CASSLEGGPSIDTQYF.

This clone occurred a few times. The J gene is TRBJ2-7, the V gene TRBV25-1, with 9 bases fitting TRBD2. V was clipped by 3 bases and J by 3 bases; unmatched bases: 9. The CDR3 is 16 amino acids. From germline, CDR1 is MGHDK and CDR2 SYGVNS. CDR3 protein: CASSDQTGLAFYEQYF. The CDR3 bases are TGTGCCAGCAGTGATCAGACGGGACTAGCTTTCTACGAGCAGTACTTC.

The rearrangement links TRBV11-2 to TRBJ2-7; D perhaps matches TRBD2 (6 bases). From germline, CDR1 is SGHAT and CDR2 FQNNGV. This CDR3 has 13 amino acids. V was clipped by 4 bases and J by 5 bases, with 12 bases between them. CDR3 DNA: TGTGCCAGCAGCTGGGTGGGGGAGGACGAGCAGTACTTC. Its protein product is CASSWVGEDEQYF.